These 17 T cell receptor beta chains originate from one sample sequenced in a study of cytotoxic CD8 clonotypes in ibrutinib-treated CLL. TCRdb's table, derived via immunoSEQ multiplex PCR, lists solely in-frame clones and lacks some. The sample records about 50,000 clones, around three fifths being singletons. The sample was PBMCs, taken after 24 months of ibrutinib treatment. Receptor source: a human donor with chronic lymphocytic leukemia.

This clone turned up a few times. The chain carries TRBV11-2 and TRBJ1-3; D may be TRBD1 (5 bases). Germline CDR1 reads SGHAT; CDR2 reads FQNNGV. Trimming removed 5 bases at V and 0 bases at J, with 11 bases between. The CDR3 spans 15 residues. DNA for the CDR3: TGTGCCAGCAGCCAAGGACACTACTCTGGAAACACCATATATTTT. As protein: CASSQGHYSGNTIYF.

On this clone: The junction differs from germline at one of its ends, possibly a read error. The rearrangement uses TRBV27 and TRBJ2-3; D is ambiguous. CDR3 length equals 14 residues. Per germline, CDR1 MNHEY and CDR2 SMNVEV (reference sequence). The CDR3 sequence is CASSLRGYTYTQYF. The DNA of the CDR3 is TGTGCCAGCAGTTTGCGTGGGTATACCTATACCCAGTATTTT.

CDR3 residues: CASSQGGGASYEQYF. The CDR3 coding sequence is TGTGCCAGCAGCCAAGGGGGTGGGGCCTCCTACGAGCAGTACTTC. This sequence joins TRBV4-2 and TRBJ2-7; tentative D call: TRBD1 (5 bases). The CDR3 length is 15 residues. From germline, CDR1 is LGHNA and CDR2 YNFKEQ. Trimming pared 1 base from V and 0 bases from J, leaving 10 bases between.

J is TRBJ2-3 and V is TRBV7-6; D unresolved. Between the trimmed V and J ends, which lost 1 base and 4 bases, there was a span of 3 bases. CDR3 size: 12 residues. Per germline, CDR1 SGHVS and CDR2 FNYEAQ. The CDR3 DNA sequence: TGTGCCAGCAGCTTAGTATCAGATACGCAGTATTTT. Translation gives CASSLVSDTQYF. The whole variable domain, filled in from reference TRBV7-6 and TRBJ2-3, reads GAGVSQSPRYKVTKRGQDVALRCDPISGHVSLYWYRQALGQGPEFLTYFNYEAQQDKSGLPNDRFSAERPEGSISTLTIQRTEQRDSAMYRCASSLVSDTQYFGPGTRLTVL.

This chain's CDR3 is CASSVRVNNEQFF. The CDR3 coding sequence is TGTGCCAGCAGCGTACGAGTAAACAATGAGCAGTTCTTC. V gene TRBV9 combines with J gene TRBJ2-1; D unresolved. CDR3 size: 13 residues. Trimming cost V 1 base and J 5 bases, with 7 bases left between them. Germline CDR1 reads SGDLS; CDR2 reads YYNGEE.

The CDR3 bases are TGCAGCGTTGAACGACGGGCAGATACGCAGTATTTT. Translating it yields CSVERRADTQYF. The rearrangement links TRBV29-1 to TRBJ2-3; no clear D gene. Trimming took 2 bases from V and 4 from J, leaving 7 bases between them. The germline CDR1 and CDR2 sequences are SQVTM and ANQGSEA. There are 12 residues in the CDR3.

This clone was detected only a few times. The chain joins TRBV11-3 to TRBJ1-6; tentatively, D is TRBD1 (6 bases). V was shortened by 1 base and J by 5 bases, with 15 bases between the two germline ends. Germline V gene data show CDR1 as SGHNT and CDR2 as YENEEA. The CDR3 loop spans 17 amino acids. The CDR3 loop reads CASSLVQGYVDNSPLHF. For the CDR3, the DNA is TGTGCCAGCAGCTTAGTTCAGGGGTATGTTGATAATTCACCCCTCCACTTT.

This clone has a count of ten or more. V usage is TRBV5-6 and J usage is TRBJ1-6; D is unclear. V was clipped by 4 bases and J by 7 bases, with 15 bases between them. Germline CDR1 and CDR2: SGHDT and YYEEEE. The CDR3 runs 15 residues. CDR3 in amino acids: CASSPRRWGNSPLHF. CDR3 in DNA: TGTGCCAGCAGCCCAAGACGGTGGGGAAATTCACCCCTCCACTTT.

In its sample, this clone was seen a few times. J is TRBJ2-7 and V is TRBV5-4; possible D gene TRBD1, 5 bases. CDR1 is SGHNT, CDR2 YYREEE, per germline (reference sequence). V was shortened by 2 bases and J by 3 bases, with 6 bases between the two germline ends. CDR3 length equals 12 residues. The CDR3 DNA sequence: TGTGCCAGCAGCTTCCAGGGCTACGAGCAGTACTTC. Its protein product is CASSFQGYEQYF.

This clone showed up just a few times. As DNA, the CDR3 is TGTGCCAGCAGCCTTCGGGGGACCTACAATGAGCAGTTCTTC. Amino acid sequence: CASSLRGTYNEQFF. The chain links TRBV21-1 to TRBJ2-1; TRBD2 is taken as the D call from the table, unchecked against the DNA. TRBV21-1 is a known pseudogene. The CDR3 totals 14 residues.

This rearrangement joins TRBV5-4 to TRBJ2-3; 9 nucleotides line up with TRBD2. CDR1 is SGHNT and CDR2 is YYREEE in the germline V gene (reference sequence). V lost 6 bases, J lost 3 bases, and 8 bases stayed unmatched. This CDR3 is built from 15 residues. The DNA for the CDR3 is TGTGCCAGCACCCTAGGAGCGGGGGGAACAGATACGCAGTATTTT. It translates to CASTLGAGGTDTQYF.

Only a few counts were recorded for this clone. V gene TRBV6-4 combines with J gene TRBJ1-2, with D perhaps TRBD1 (6 bases). The length of the CDR3 is 14 residues. The V end lost 0 bases, the J end lost 5 bases, and 10 bases lay between the germline ends. The germline CDR1 and CDR2 sequences are MRHNA and SNTAGT. Written as DNA, the CDR3 is TGTGCCAGCAGTGACTCCGGCAGGGGTTATGGCTACACCTTC. The encoded protein is CASSDSGRGYGYTF.

V gene TRBV5-1 combines with J gene TRBJ2-1; D unclear. V was clipped by 4 bases and J by 0 bases, with 14 bases between them. The CDR3 is 16 amino acids. The germline V gene has CDR1 SGHRS and CDR2 YFSETQ. CDR3 coding DNA: TGCGCCAGCAGCCCTGAGCCAACGGGCTCCTACAATGAGCAGTTCTTC. Protein sequence: CASSPEPTGSYNEQFF.

This clone was counted once. The chain carries TRBV6-6 and TRBJ1-2, with TRBD1 as a possible D gene (5 bases). Trimming stripped 0 bases from V and 14 bases from J, with 13 bases between. Per germline, CDR1 MNHNY and CDR2 SVGAGI (reference sequence). The CDR3 has 12 residues. CDR3 bases: TGTGCCAGCAGTTACTCAGGGGATCATGGGACCTTC. Amino acid sequence: CASSYSGDHGTF.

The chain employs TRBV11-2 and TRBJ1-6, with 8 bases aligning to TRBD1. V was pared by 2 bases and J by 6 bases, with 9 bases of the junction left unmatched. Looked up from germline, CDR1 is SGHAT and CDR2 is FQNNGV. The CDR3 extends over 17 amino acids. The CDR3, as DNA: TGTGCCAGCAGCTTAACTCCAGGGGGCATCGGTAATTCACCCCTCCACTTT. This translates into CASSLTPGGIGNSPLHF.

This clone was seen only once. V and J are TRBV5-1 and TRBJ2-3, with a possible D match to TRBD1 (6 bases). The CDR3 extends over 14 amino acids. Germline V gene lookup returns CDR1 SGHRS and CDR2 YFSETQ. Trimming pared 0 bases from V and 5 bases from J, leaving 10 bases between. The CDR3 region has the DNA TGCGCCAGCAGCTTGGAGTCAGGGGTAGATACGCAGTATTTT. Its translation is CASSLESGVDTQYF.

CDR3 coding DNA: TGTGCCACCTCACGCGACAGGGGGAACACTGAAGCTTTCTTT. Translating it yields CATSRDRGNTEAFF. The V call is TRBV11-2, the J call TRBJ1-1; 8 bases fit TRBD1. The V gene end was trimmed by 10 bases and the J gene end by 1 base; junction bases not matched to a gene: 8. The CDR3 covers 14 residues. Germline V gene lookup returns CDR1 SGHAT and CDR2 FQNNGV.